Following are 22 T cell receptor beta chains from one sample sequenced in a study of T-cell memory formation after mild COVID-19. TCRdb re-called the 5' RACE reads through MiXCR, storing one row per CDR3 protein. The sample includes around 250,000 distinct CDR3 sequences, 8.5% to 9.5% of them seen just once. The sequencing sample was made of PBMCs or a T cell subset sorted from them (not recorded which). The receptor set was obtained from a man aged 18 to 30 who had mild COVID-19 (a few samples of this study predate the infection). Cell type and time point are not known.

This clonotype appeared many times. This rearrangement joins TRBV25-1 to TRBJ2-7; 11 positions match TRBD2. V shed 2 bases and J 5 bases; nucleotides not matched to a gene: 5. Per germline, CDR1 MGHDK and CDR2 SYGVNS. This CDR3 region has 15 residues. CDR3 sequence: CASSEAGTSGDEQYF. DNA of the CDR3: TGTGCCAGCAGTGAAGCCGGGACTAGCGGCGACGAGCAGTACTTC.

The V call is TRBV6-5, the J call TRBJ2-2, with 7 bases matching TRBD1. The trim removed 0 bases at V and 4 bases at J, leaving 8 bases unmatched. The CDR3 is made up of 17 amino acids. Looked up from germline, CDR1 is MNHEY and CDR2 is SVGAGI. The CDR3 region is CASSYSTGTVRTGELFF. The CDR3 region has the DNA TGTGCCAGCAGTTACTCAACCGGGACAGTTCGCACCGGGGAGCTGTTTTTT.

The chain employs TRBV9 and TRBJ1-3; maybe TRBD1 (5 bases). Trimming left V 2 bases short and J 2 bases short, with 11 bases between. The CDR3 loop spans 15 amino acids. Germline V CDR1 and CDR2: SGDLS, YYNGEE. The CDR3 region has the DNA TGTGCCAGCAGCGTGATGGGGGTGACTGGAAACACCATATATTTT. It encodes CASSVMGVTGNTIYF.

The chain employs TRBV7-6 and TRBJ1-4; D may be TRBD1 (6 bases). Trimming cost V 2 bases and J 6 bases, with 10 bases left between them. The CDR3 has 14 amino acids. Germline-derived CDR1 and CDR2 are SGHVS and FNYEAQ. CDR3: CASSLRGTDEKLFF. The CDR3 DNA sequence: TGTGCCAGCAGCTTAAGGGGGACTGATGAAAAACTGTTTTTT.

In this sample, this clonotype turned up a few times. This rearrangement joins TRBV4-1 to TRBJ1-6, with D perhaps matching TRBD1 (6 bases). The CDR3 is made up of 17 amino acids. In germline, CDR1 is MGHRA, CDR2 YSYEKL. Trimming took off 4 bases at V and 0 bases at J, with 13 bases between the two ends. CDR3 in DNA: TGCGCCAGCAGCCGGGGAACAGGGATCTCCTATAATTCACCCCTCCACTTT. Its translation: CASSRGTGISYNSPLHF.

This clonotype has at least ten counts. The chain joins TRBV5-8 to TRBJ1-5; D gene ambiguous. Germline V gene lookup returns CDR1 SGHTS and CDR2 YDEGEE. The CDR3 is made up of 16 amino acids. The V gene lost 0 bases and the J gene lost 4 bases, with 14 bases spanning the gap. The CDR3 protein is CASSLGTGLWNQPQHF. CDR3 coding DNA: TGTGCCAGCAGCTTGGGTACTGGGCTGTGGAATCAGCCCCAGCATTTT.

V usage is TRBV3-1 and J usage is TRBJ1-2; TRBD1 aligns across 8 bases. Germline assignment: CDR1 LGHDT and CDR2 YNNKEL (reference sequence). The CDR3 is made up of 13 amino acids. The trim removed 1 base at V and 7 bases at J, leaving 2 bases unmatched. Written as DNA, the CDR3 is TGTGCCAGCAGCCAAGTAGGACAGGGTGGCTACACCTTC. The encoded protein is CASSQVGQGGYTF.

The chain links TRBV7-8 to TRBJ1-5; D is undetermined. Trimming pared 0 bases from V and 3 bases from J, leaving 9 bases between. Germline V gene lookup returns CDR1 SGHVS and CDR2 FQNEAQ. The CDR3 extends over 15 amino acids. CDR3 nucleotides: TGTGCCAGCAGCTTAGCCCCCAGCTACAATCAGCCCCAGCATTTT. Its protein is CASSLAPSYNQPQHF.

V and J are TRBV5-1 and TRBJ2-5, with 10 bases matching TRBD1. Germline lookup yields CDR1 SGHRS and CDR2 YFSETQ. This CDR3 contains 16 residues. V dropped 1 base and J dropped 5; count of bases not matched to a gene: 8. The CDR3 nucleotides read TGCGCCAGCAGCTTGTTTGGACAGGGGGAAGGCGAGACCCAGTACTTC. It specifies CASSLFGQGEGETQYF.

This clonotype turned up a few times. The rearrangement uses TRBV10-3 and TRBJ1-2; D gene ambiguous. V lost 1 base and J 4 bases, leaving 4 bases between the germline ends. CDR1 and CDR2 from the germline V gene are ENHRY and SYGVKD. The CDR3 is made up of 12 amino acids. Written as DNA, the CDR3 is TGTGCCATCAGTGAGTTGAGCTATGGCTACACCTTC. It encodes CAISELSYGYTF.

CDR3 sequence (DNA): TGTGCCAGCCGGTCTAGGGACACCGGGGAGCTGTTTTTT. Protein: CASRSRDTGELFF. V is TRBV6-2 or TRBV6-3 and J is TRBJ2-2, with D unresolved. Germline V gives CDR1 MNHEY, CDR2 SVGEGT. This CDR3 is built from 13 residues. Trimming stripped 8 bases from V and 3 bases from J, with 10 bases between.

V and J are TRBV5-1 and TRBJ1-1; maybe TRBD1 (5 bases). Per the germline V gene, CDR1 is SGHRS and CDR2 is YFSETQ. V was clipped by 4 bases and J by 3 bases, with 13 bases between them. This CDR3 is 14 amino acids long. This CDR3 reads CASSTQDSYTEAFF. The CDR3, as DNA: TGCGCCAGCAGCACACAAGACAGCTACACTGAAGCTTTCTTT.

The table lists this clonotype with a few counts. The chain has TRBV29-1 and TRBJ1-2; D perhaps matches TRBD1 (6 bases). Trimming took off 0 bases at V and 4 bases at J, with 18 bases between the two ends. From germline, CDR1 is SQVTM and CDR2 ANQGSEA. The CDR3 contains 16 residues. The CDR3 DNA follows: TGCAGCGTTGAAGATCAGAGGGGGTACCTGTTCTATGGCTACACCTTC. Protein: CSVEDQRGYLFYGYTF.

The table lists this clonotype with many counts. The genes are TRBV5-1 and TRBJ2-5; D unresolved. Germline V gene lookup returns CDR1 SGHRS and CDR2 YFSETQ. The V and J ends lost 3 bases and 4 bases respectively, with 19 bases between them. This CDR3 has 16 residues. In DNA form, the CDR3 reads TGCGCCAGCAGCTCGGGCGAGGCACATCGGAGAGAGACCCAGTACTTC. Translation: CASSSGEAHRRETQYF.

This chain joins TRBV6-5 and TRBJ2-3; perhaps TRBD2 as D (7 bases). The CDR3 totals 14 residues. From germline, CDR1 is MNHEY and CDR2 SVGAGI. V lost 6 bases, J lost 4 bases, and 14 bases lay in between. CDR3 bases: TGTGCCAGCAGGACGGGGGCGGGGGCAGATACGCAGTATTTT. It is translated as CASRTGAGADTQYF.

This rearrangement joins TRBV12-3 or TRBV12-4 to TRBJ1-2; D unresolved. The CDR3 length is 13 residues. Deletions cut 6 bases from V and 8 bases from J, with 16 bases between. The chain's CDR3 is CASSKVLVGGYTF. CDR3 DNA: TGTGCCAGCAGCAAGGTTCTCGTTGGGGGCTACACCTTC.

This chain connects TRBV12-3 or TRBV12-4 to TRBJ2-1; perhaps TRBD1 as D (6 bases). The CDR3 has 16 residues. V was clipped by 6 bases and J by 0 bases, with 15 bases between them. The CDR3 coding sequence is TGTGCCAGCAGGGAAGGACAGCTTCTCTCCTACAATGAGCAGTTCTTC. Amino acid sequence: CASREGQLLSYNEQFF.

This clonotype came up many times. This chain uses TRBV19 with TRBJ2-4, with D possibly TRBD2 on 6 matching bases. V lost 3 bases to trimming and J lost 5 bases, with 20 bases between them. The CDR3 covers 17 residues. Per the germline V gene, CDR1 is LNHDA and CDR2 is SQIVND (reference sequence). The CDR3 reads CASSIQRYRTGENIQYF. The CDR3, as DNA: TGTGCCAGTAGTATTCAACGTTATCGGACGGGAGAAAACATTCAGTACTTC.

V and J are TRBV5-5 and TRBJ1-4, with D possibly being TRBD1 (6 bases). This CDR3 is built from 15 residues. Germline values: CDR1 SGHKS, CDR2 YYEKEE (reference sequence). Between the trimmed V and J ends, which lost 0 bases and 8 bases, there was a span of 14 bases. For the CDR3, the DNA is TGTGCCAGCAGCTTGGGGGCAGCCCAGGGGGAAAAACTGTTTTTT. It codes for CASSLGAAQGEKLFF.

This clonotype was recorded at least ten times. CDR3 DNA: TGCAGCGTTAGCCAAGTAGGGACTGAAGCTTTCTTT. This codes for CSVSQVGTEAFF. The chain links TRBV29-1 to TRBJ1-1; D unresolved. The CDR3 loop spans 12 amino acids. CDR1 is SQVTM, CDR2 ANQGSEA, per germline. The V gene lost 5 bases and the J gene lost 5 bases, with 12 bases spanning the gap. The variable domain in full, completed from reference TRBV29-1 and TRBJ1-1, reads SAVISQKPSRDICQRGTSLTIQCQVDSQVTMMFWYRQQPGQSLTLIATANQGSEATYESGFVIDKFPISRPNLTFSTLTVSNMSPEDSSIYLCSVSQVGTEAFFGQGTRLTVV.

The chain combines TRBV7-2 with TRBJ2-1; 10 bases are a match to TRBD2. The junction had 9 bases not matched to a gene; V was cut back by 4 bases and J by 9 bases. CDR1 is SGHTA, CDR2 FQGNSA, per germline. This CDR3 comprises 15 residues. In nucleotides, the CDR3 is TGTGCCAGCAGCTCCGGGACTAGCGAGTATAGTGAGCAGTTCTTC. Its translation is CASSSGTSEYSEQFF. Together with reference TRBV7-2 and TRBJ2-1, the CDR3 gives the full variable domain: GAGVSQSPSNKVTEKGKDVELRCDPISGHTALYWYRQSLGQGLEFLIYFQGNSAPDKSGLPSDRFSAERTGGSVSTLTIQRTQQEDSAVYLCASSSGTSEYSEQFFGPGTRLTVL.

This clonotype appeared many times. This sequence joins TRBV7-9 and TRBJ2-2, with 11 bases fitting TRBD2. V was pared by 6 bases and J by 4 bases, with 4 bases of the junction left unmatched. The CDR3 spans 15 residues. CDR1 and CDR2 from the germline V gene are SEHNR and FQNEAQ (reference sequence). The CDR3 loop is CASRPGLAGTGELFF. The CDR3 DNA is TGTGCCAGCAGACCTGGACTAGCGGGCACCGGGGAGCTGTTTTTT.